This entry lists 10 T cell receptor beta chains sequenced from one sample in a study of CD4 and CD8 cells across lung adenocarcinoma regions. TCRdb re-analysed the PCR reads in MiXCR, keeping a single row per CDR3 protein. The repertoire holds 6,000 to 7,500 distinct CDR3 sequences, with around 53% as singletons. Sequencing was performed on CD8+ T cells from the center of a lung tumor. All receptors come from a male donor with lung adenocarcinoma. The CD4 and CD8 labels of this study may be unreliable.

The gene calls are TRBV6-1 and TRBJ2-5; either TRBD1 or TRBD2 may fit D (5 bases each). Trimming cost V 0 bases and J 5 bases, with 13 bases left between them. Germline CDR1 is MNHNS and CDR2 is SASEGT. The CDR3 runs to 15 residues. In DNA form, the CDR3 reads TGTGCCAGCAGTGAAGCGAACCCGGGGCCTGAGACCCAGTACTTC. Encoded protein: CASSEANPGPETQYF.

The rearrangement joins TRBV6-1 to TRBJ1-2; 7 bases map to TRBD1. J gave up 0 bases and V 7 bases, and 8 bases lay outside the gene matches. From germline, CDR1 is MNHNS and CDR2 SASEGT. The length of the CDR3 is 15 residues. CDR3 sequence reads: CASNTGTATNYGYTF. The CDR3 nucleotides are TGTGCCAGCAACACCGGGACAGCCACTAACTATGGCTACACCTTC.

The chain has TRBV27 and TRBJ2-5; D is perhaps TRBD2 (5 bases). Trimming took off 5 bases at V and 11 bases at J, with 21 bases between the two ends. The germline V gene encodes CDR1 MNHEY and CDR2 SMNVEV (reference sequence). There are 14 residues in the CDR3. The CDR3 DNA sequence: TGTGCCAGCAGTGATCCTTCGAGGGCCCATGGGCAGTACTTC. It is translated as CASSDPSRAHGQYF.

The CDR3 loop is CASSFDRVRGQETQYF. The CDR3, as DNA: TGTGCCAGCAGCTTCGACAGGGTGAGGGGGCAAGAGACCCAGTACTTC. The chain links TRBV13 to TRBJ2-1; 7 nucleotides agree with TRBD1. The DNA end favors TRBJ2-5, so the J call may be wrong. The CDR3 runs to 16 residues. Germline CDR1 and CDR2: PRHDT and FYEKMQ (reference sequence).

CDR3 nucleotides: TGTGCCATCAGTGAGGTACCTCCAGAAGCTTTCTTT. Amino acid sequence: CAISEVPPEAFF. The rearrangement uses TRBV10-3 and TRBJ1-1, with D unresolved. Germline CDR1 and CDR2: ENHRY and SYGVKD. CDR3 size: 12 residues. V was pared by 2 bases and J by 8 bases, with 9 bases between.

This clonotype was recorded many times. The rearrangement joins TRBV12-3 or TRBV12-4 to TRBJ2-3, with TRBD1 as a possible D gene (5 bases). The CDR3 consists of 13 residues. V was trimmed by 10 bases and J by 3 bases, leaving 14 bases between them. CDR3 nucleotide sequence: TGTGCCACCCTAGGGGCCGCGACAGATACGCAGTATTTT. This codes for CATLGAATDTQYF.

The sample holds many counts of this clonotype. V usage is TRBV6-1 and J usage is TRBJ1-5, with D possibly being TRBD1 (6 bases). The CDR3 runs to 14 residues. CDR1 is MNHNS, CDR2 SASEGT, per germline. V gave up 6 bases and J gave up 3 bases, with 12 bases separating them. CDR3 loop: CASRERGANQPQHF. The CDR3 region has the DNA TGTGCCAGCAGAGAACGGGGGGCCAATCAGCCCCAGCATTTT.

Notes on this clonotype: This is likely a read error, given that the CDR3 carries no conserved phenylalanine or tryptophan at its end. The V gene is TRBV27, the J gene TRBJ2-1; either TRBD1 or TRBD2 may supply D (5 bases each). The J call may be faulty, since TRBJ2-7 better matches the DNA end. In germline, CDR1 is MNHEY, CDR2 SMNVEV (reference sequence). This CDR3 is built from 16 residues. CDR3 residues: CASSFLGDPFSGEQYL. CDR3 bases: TGTGCCAGCAGTTTCCTAGGGGACCCATTCTCTGGCGAGCAGTACTTA.

This clonotype was observed many times. This chain links TRBV7-6 with TRBJ2-7; D possibly corresponds to TRBD1 (6 bases). The V gene's germline CDR1 is SGHVS and CDR2 FNYEAQ. Trimming shortened V by 5 bases and J by 0 bases, and 14 bases separated the two germline ends. The CDR3 totals 15 residues. For the CDR3, the DNA is TGTGCCAGCAGCGATCTAGGGACATACTCCTACGAGCAGTACTTC. It translates to CASSDLGTYSYEQYF.

The chain joins TRBV6-1 to TRBJ2-1, with 8 bases that match TRBD1. The DNA end lines up better with TRBJ2-7; the J call may be wrong. The CDR3 has 14 residues. Germline CDR1 is MNHNS and CDR2 is SASEGT. The DNA for the CDR3 is TGTGCCAGCAGTGAATGGACAGGGAGAAACGAGCAGTACTTC. Its translation is CASSEWTGRNEQYF.